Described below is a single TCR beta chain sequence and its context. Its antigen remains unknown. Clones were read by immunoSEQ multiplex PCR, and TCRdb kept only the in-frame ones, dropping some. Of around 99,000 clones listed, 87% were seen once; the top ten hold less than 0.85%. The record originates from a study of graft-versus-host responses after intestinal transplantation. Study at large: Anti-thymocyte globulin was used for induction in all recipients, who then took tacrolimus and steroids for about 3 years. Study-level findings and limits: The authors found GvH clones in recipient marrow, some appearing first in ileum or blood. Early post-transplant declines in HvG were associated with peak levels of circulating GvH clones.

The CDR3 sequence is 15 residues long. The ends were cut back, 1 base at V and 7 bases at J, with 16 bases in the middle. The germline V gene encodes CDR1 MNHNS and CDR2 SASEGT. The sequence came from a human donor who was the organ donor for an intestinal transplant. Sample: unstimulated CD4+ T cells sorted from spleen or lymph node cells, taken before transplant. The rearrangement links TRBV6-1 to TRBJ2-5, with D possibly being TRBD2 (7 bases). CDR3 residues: CASSEVGGGLGTQYF. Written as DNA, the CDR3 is TGTGCCAGCAGTGAAGTGGGCGGGGGCCTCGGGACCCAGTACTTC.